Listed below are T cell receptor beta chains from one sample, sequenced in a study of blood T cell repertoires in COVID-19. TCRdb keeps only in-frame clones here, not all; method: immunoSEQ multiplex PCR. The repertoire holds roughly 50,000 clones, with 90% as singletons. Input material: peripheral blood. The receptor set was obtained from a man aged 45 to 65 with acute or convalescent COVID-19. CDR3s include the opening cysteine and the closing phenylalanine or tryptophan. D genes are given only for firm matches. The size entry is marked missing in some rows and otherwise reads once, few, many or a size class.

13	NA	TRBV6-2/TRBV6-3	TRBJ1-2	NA	CASSYEGFYGYTF	TGTGCCAGCAGTTACGAGGGTTTCTATGGCTACACCTTC
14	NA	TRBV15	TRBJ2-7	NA	CATSRGGEAGEQYF	TGTGCCACCAGCAGAGGCGGAGAAGCGGGCGAGCAGTACTTC
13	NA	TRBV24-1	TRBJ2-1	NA	CATSESLGSEQFF	TGTGCCACCAGTGAATCGTTGGGCAGCGAGCAGTTCTTC
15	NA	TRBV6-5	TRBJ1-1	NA	CASSRLGGASTEAFF	TGTGCCAGCAGCCGACTGGGGGGGGCGAGTACTGAAGCTTTCTTT
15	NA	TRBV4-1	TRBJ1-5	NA	CASSQEQWGPQPQHF	TGCGCCAGCAGCCAAGAGCAGTGGGGCCCGCAGCCCCAGCATTTT
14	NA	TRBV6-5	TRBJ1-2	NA	CASRSPGANYGYTF	TGTGCCAGCAGGTCCCCTGGGGCAAACTATGGCTACACCTTC
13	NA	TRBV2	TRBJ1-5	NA	CAVRRTENQPQHF	TGTGCCGTTAGGCGTACAGAGAATCAGCCCCAGCATTTT
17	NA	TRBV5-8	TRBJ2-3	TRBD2	CASPGLAGGPSTDTQYF	TGTGCCAGCCCCGGACTAGCGGGAGGACCTAGCACAGATACGCAGTATTTT
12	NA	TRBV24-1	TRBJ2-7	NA	CATSDTEYEQYF	TGTGCCACCAGTGATACTGAATACGAGCAGTACTTC
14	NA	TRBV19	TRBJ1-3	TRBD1	CASGQVGSGNTIYF	TGTGCCTCAGGACAGGTGGGGTCTGGAAACACCATATATTTT
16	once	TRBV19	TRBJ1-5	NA	CASKAGRGWGNQPQHF	TGTGCCAGTAAGGCAGGGCGGGGCTGGGGCAATCAGCCCCAGCATTTT
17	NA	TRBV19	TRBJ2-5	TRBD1	CASSSTSGTGFRETQYF	TGTGCCAGTAGTTCCACGAGCGGGACAGGGTTCAGGGAGACCCAGTACTTC
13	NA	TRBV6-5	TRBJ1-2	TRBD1	CASSPGTGYGYTF	TGTGCCAGCAGTCCCGGGACAGGCTATGGCTACACCTTC
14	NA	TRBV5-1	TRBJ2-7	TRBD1	CASSSGQGAVEQYF	TGCGCCAGCAGCTCGGGACAGGGGGCCGTCGAGCAGTACTTC
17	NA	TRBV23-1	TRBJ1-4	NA	CASSQYSPGGDNEKLFF	TGCGCCAGCAGTCAATATTCCCCCGGGGGGGACAACGAAAAACTGTTTTTT
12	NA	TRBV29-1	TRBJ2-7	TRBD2	CSVTSGSNEQYF	TGCAGCGTTACTAGCGGGAGTAACGAGCAGTACTTC
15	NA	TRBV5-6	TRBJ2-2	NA	CASSDVLAGTGELFF	TGTGCCAGCAGCGACGTACTAGCTGGTACCGGGGAGCTGTTTTTT
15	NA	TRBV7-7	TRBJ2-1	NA	CASSSTGSGNNEQFF	TGTGCCAGCAGCTCTACCGGCTCAGGGAACAATGAGCAGTTCTTC
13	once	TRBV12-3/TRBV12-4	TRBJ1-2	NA	CASSFSTPYGYTF	TGTGCCAGCAGTTTCTCGACACCTTATGGCTACACCTTC
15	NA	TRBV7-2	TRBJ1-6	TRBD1	CASSFRGRSNSPLHF	TGTGCCAGCAGCTTCAGGGGGCGATCAAATTCACCCCTCCACTTT
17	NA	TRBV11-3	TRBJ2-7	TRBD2	CASSLVGTINSAYEQYF	TGTGCCAGCAGCTTAGTGGGGACTATCAATTCCGCCTACGAGCAGTACTTC
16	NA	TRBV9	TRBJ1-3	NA	CASSVEEGRSGNTIYF	TGTGCCAGCAGCGTAGAGGAGGGCCGCTCTGGAAACACCATATATTTT
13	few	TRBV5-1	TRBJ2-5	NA	CASSSVSGETQYF	TGCGCCAGCAGCTCCGTAAGCGGAGAGACCCAGTACTTC
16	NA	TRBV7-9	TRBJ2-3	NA	CASSLGGRGETDTQYF	TGTGCCAGCAGCTTAGGAGGCAGGGGGGAAACAGATACGCAGTATTTT
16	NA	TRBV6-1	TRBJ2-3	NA	CASSERWGRGTDTQYF	TGTGCCAGCAGTGAACGATGGGGGCGCGGCACAGATACGCAGTATTTT
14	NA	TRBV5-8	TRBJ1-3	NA	CASSLAGIGNTIYF	TGTGCCAGCAGCTTGGCAGGGATTGGAAACACCATATATTTT
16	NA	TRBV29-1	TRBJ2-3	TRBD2	CSVRGTSGRGPDTQYF	TGCAGCGTCCGCGGGACTAGCGGGAGGGGGCCAGATACGCAGTATTTT
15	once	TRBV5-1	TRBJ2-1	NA	CASSLADGSYNEQFF	TGCGCCAGCAGCTTGGCCGACGGGAGTTACAATGAGCAGTTCTTC
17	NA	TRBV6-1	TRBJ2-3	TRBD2	CASSDDSGRETTDTQYF	TGTGCCAGCAGTGATGATAGCGGGAGGGAGACCACAGATACGCAGTATTTT
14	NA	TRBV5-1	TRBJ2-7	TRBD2	CASSLTSGIHEQYF	TGCGCCAGCAGCTTAACTAGCGGGATACACGAGCAGTACTTC
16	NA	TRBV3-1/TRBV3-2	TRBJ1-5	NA	CASSQGIRDPNQPQHF	TGTGCCAGCAGCCAAGGAATCAGGGATCCAAATCAGCCCCAGCATTTT
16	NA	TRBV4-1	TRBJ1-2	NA	CASSQDSGIYNYGYTF	TGCGCCAGCAGCCAAGATTCAGGGATCTATAACTATGGCTACACCTTC
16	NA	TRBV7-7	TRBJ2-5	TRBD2	CASSLGLARAGETQYF	TGTGCCAGCAGCTTGGGACTAGCGAGAGCGGGGGAGACCCAGTACTTC
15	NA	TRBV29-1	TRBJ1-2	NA	CSVEGPTPTNYGYTF	TGCAGCGTTGAAGGTCCGACTCCAACTAACTATGGCTACACCTTC
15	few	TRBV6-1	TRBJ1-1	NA	CASSELWARDTEAFF	TGTGCCAGCAGTGAACTGTGGGCCCGTGACACTGAAGCTTTCTTT
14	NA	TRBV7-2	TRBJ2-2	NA	CASSLVLAAGELFF	TGTGCCAGCAGCTTAGTCCTAGCCGCCGGGGAGCTGTTTTTT
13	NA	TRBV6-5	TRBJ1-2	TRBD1	CASRQDRSGGYTF	TGTGCCAGCAGACAGGACAGGTCTGGCGGCTACACCTTC
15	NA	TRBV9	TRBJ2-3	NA	CASSVRSVGTDTQYF	TGTGCCAGCAGCGTAAGGAGCGTTGGCACAGATACGCAGTATTTT
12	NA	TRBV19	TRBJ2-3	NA	CASSTQGDTQYF	TGTGCCAGTAGTACACAGGGAGATACGCAGTATTTT
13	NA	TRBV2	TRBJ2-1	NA	CASSGRGGNEQFF	TGTGCCAGCAGTGGGAGGGGGGGGAATGAGCAGTTCTTC
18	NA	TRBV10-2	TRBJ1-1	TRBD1	CASSEPPRFGTGDSEAFF	TGCGCCAGCAGTGAGCCACCTCGATTCGGGACAGGGGATTCTGAAGCTTTCTTT
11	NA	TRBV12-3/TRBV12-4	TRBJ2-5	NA	CASHRGETQYF	TGTGCCAGCCACCGCGGAGAGACCCAGTACTTC
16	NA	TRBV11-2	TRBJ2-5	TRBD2	CASSLLQAGVLETQYF	TGTGCCAGCAGCTTGCTCCAAGCGGGAGTACTGGAGACCCAGTACTTC
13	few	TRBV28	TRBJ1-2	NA	CASSLGGFYGYTF	TGTGCCAGCAGTTTGGGGGGTTTCTATGGCTACACCTTC
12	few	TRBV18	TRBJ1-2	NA	CASSPRGNGYTF	TGTGCCAGCTCACCGCGAGGGAATGGCTACACCTTC
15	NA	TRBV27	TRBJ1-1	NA	CASSLVLGGATEAFF	TGTGCCAGCAGTTTAGTTCTCGGAGGGGCCACTGAAGCTTTCTTT
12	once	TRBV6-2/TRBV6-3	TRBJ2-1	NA	CASSPSTVEQFF	TGTGCCAGCAGTCCGAGCACCGTTGAGCAGTTCTTC
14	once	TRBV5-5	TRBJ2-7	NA	CASTTIAGSNEQYF	TGTGCCAGCACCACTATTGCGGGGTCGAACGAGCAGTACTTC
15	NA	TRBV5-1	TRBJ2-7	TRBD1	CASSLLTGGLYEQYF	TGCGCCAGCAGCCTACTGACAGGGGGCTTGTACGAGCAGTACTTC
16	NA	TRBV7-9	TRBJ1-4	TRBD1	CASSLFPGQGIEKLFF	TGTGCCAGCAGCCTCTTTCCGGGACAGGGGATTGAAAAACTGTTTTTT
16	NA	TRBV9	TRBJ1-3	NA	CASSVGTNRVGNTIYF	TGTGCCAGCAGCGTAGGAACAAACAGGGTGGGAAACACCATATATTTT
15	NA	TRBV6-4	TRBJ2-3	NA	CASSSADASTDTQYF	TGTGCCAGCAGTTCAGCGGACGCTAGCACAGATACGCAGTATTTT
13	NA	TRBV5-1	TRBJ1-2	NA	CASSPAGSYGYTF	TGCGCCAGCAGCCCCGCTGGCTCGTATGGCTACACCTTC
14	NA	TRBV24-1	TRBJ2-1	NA	CACGTLGDLGEQFF	TGTGCCTGCGGGACTCTCGGCGATCTCGGTGAGCAGTTCTTC
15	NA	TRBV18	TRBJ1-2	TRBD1	CASSPSYRGVNGYTF	TGTGCCAGCTCCCCATCCTACAGGGGAGTAAATGGCTACACCTTC
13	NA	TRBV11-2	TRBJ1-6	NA	CATQGLGNSPLHF	TGTGCCACGCAGGGGCTTGGTAATTCACCCCTCCACTTT
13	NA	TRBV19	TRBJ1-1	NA	CASSTGYSTEAFF	TGTGCCAGTAGTACAGGGTACAGCACTGAAGCTTTCTTT
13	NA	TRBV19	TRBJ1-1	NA	CASSQQENTEAFF	TGTGCCAGTAGTCAACAGGAGAACACTGAAGCTTTCTTT